The entry below describes one TCR beta chain. Losses at the gene ends were 6 bases for V and 2 bases for J; bases not matched to a gene: 1. The CDR3 runs to 15 residues. Germline-derived CDR1 and CDR2 are MNHNS and SASEGT. Systemic immunosuppression or autoimmune disease history was grounds to exclude patients. Blood sampling took place at baseline, cycle 4 day 1, and cycle 7 day 1. This sample stems from a study of OX40 agonist ivuxolimab in advanced cancers. Looking at the study overall: At 0.01 to 10 mg/kg, ivuxolimab was administered intravenously to patients every 2 weeks.

The method was immunoSEQ multiplex PCR; TCRdb's version includes in-frame clones alone and lacks a portion of them. The profile shows about 38,000 clones, around 82% of them singletons. The genes are TRBV6-1 and TRBJ2-1; the match to TRBD2 covers 13 bases. This clonotype was obtained from an adult with an advanced solid tumor such as melanoma, head and neck, liver or kidney cancer. The source was CD4+ or CD8+ T cells sorted from blood, collected in a trial of the OX40 agonist ivuxolimab. Here the CDR3 reads CASSGTSGTYNEQFF. In nucleotides, the CDR3 is TGTGCCAGCAGCGGGACTAGCGGGACCTACAATGAGCAGTTCTTC.